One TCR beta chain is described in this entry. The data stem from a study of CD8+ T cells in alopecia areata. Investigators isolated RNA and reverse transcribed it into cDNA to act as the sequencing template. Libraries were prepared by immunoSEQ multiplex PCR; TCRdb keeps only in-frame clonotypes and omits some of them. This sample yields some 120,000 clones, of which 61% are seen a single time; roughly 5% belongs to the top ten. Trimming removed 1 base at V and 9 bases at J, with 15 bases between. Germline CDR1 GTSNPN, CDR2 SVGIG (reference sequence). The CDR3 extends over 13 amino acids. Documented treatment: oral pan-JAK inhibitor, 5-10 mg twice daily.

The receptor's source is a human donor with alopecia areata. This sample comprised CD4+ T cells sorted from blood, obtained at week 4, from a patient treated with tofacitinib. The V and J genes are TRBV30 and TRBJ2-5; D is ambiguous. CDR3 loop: CAWSATADGPQYF. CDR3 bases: TGTGCCTGGAGTGCCACTGCCGATGGGCCCCAGTACTTC.